Below are 13 T cell receptor beta chains sequenced from a single sample in a study of blood T cell repertoires in COVID-19 (TCRdb year 2020). Preparation of the library involved the immunoSEQ multiplex PCR assay. The table comes from immuneACCESS by way of TCRdb, which keeps in-frame sequences with V and J called. Part of the clones is missing from these tables; in studies checked, under half for an unresolved V gene and the rest for unknown reasons. The sample data list around 68,000 clones, and around four fifths of these were observed just once. The ten largest make up approximately 10% of the sample. Sample: peripheral blood. The receptors here all came from a woman between 50 and 59 years old with acute or convalescent COVID-19.

The chain carries TRBV19 and TRBJ1-1, with D perhaps TRBD1 (6 bases). V was trimmed by 7 bases and J by 10 bases, leaving 19 bases between them. This CDR3 is built from 13 residues. The germline V gene has CDR1 LNHDA and CDR2 SQIVND (reference sequence). The CDR3 nucleotides read TGTGCCAGTACCCTAAGGGACACGGGCCGAGCTTTCTTT. As protein: CASTLRDTGRAFF.

This clone was counted only a few times. The gene calls are TRBV19 and TRBJ2-1, with 10 bases identical to TRBD2. Germline CDR1 is LNHDA and CDR2 is SQIVND (reference sequence). The CDR3 is 15 residues long. V gave up 1 base and J gave up 3 bases; unmatched junction bases: 0. The CDR3 bases are TGTGCCAGTAGTATAGCTAGCGGGGGCTACAATGAGCAGTTCTTC. This encodes CASSIASGGYNEQFF.

This clone has more than one count but fewer than ten. The V call is TRBV10-3, the J call TRBJ2-3; 10 bases are shared with TRBD2. The germline gives CDR1 ENHRY, CDR2 SYGVKD. This CDR3 spans 16 amino acids. With 6 bases clipped from V and 3 bases from J, the junction kept 9 bases outside the gene matches. CDR3 sequence: CAIRVSSGSNTDTQYF. The CDR3 bases are TGTGCCATCAGGGTTTCTAGCGGGAGTAATACAGATACGCAGTATTTT.

There are a few counts of this clone. The chain is built from TRBV6-2 or TRBV6-3 and TRBJ2-5, with 7 bases aligning to TRBD1. This CDR3 comprises 13 residues. V lost 2 bases to trimming and J lost 6 bases; unmatched junction nucleotides: 3. Germline CDR1 reads MNHEY; CDR2 reads SVGEGT. The CDR3 DNA reads as TGTGCCAGCAGTTACGAGACAGGGAAGACCCAGTACTTC. It specifies CASSYETGKTQYF.

This clone was seen a single time. This sequence joins TRBV7-9 and TRBJ1-4; D possibly corresponds to TRBD1 (5 bases). CDR1 is SEHNR and CDR2 is FQNEAQ in the germline V gene (reference sequence). V lost 1 base and J lost 7, with 7 bases in between. This CDR3 is 13 amino acids long. CDR3 sequence (DNA): TGTGCCAGCAGCTTAGGGCAGGGTGAAAAACTGTTTTTT. Amino acids: CASSLGQGEKLFF.

This clone was observed a handful of times. This sequence joins TRBV6-4 and TRBJ1-2; D is ambiguous. Per germline, CDR1 MRHNA and CDR2 SNTAGT. V lost 3 bases to trimming and J lost 4 bases, with 18 bases between them. The CDR3 contains 16 residues. The CDR3 loop is CASSEWCREFTYGYTF. The DNA for the CDR3 is TGTGCCAGCAGTGAGTGGTGTCGGGAATTCACCTATGGCTACACCTTC.

V gene TRBV29-1 combines with J gene TRBJ2-5; D unclear. CDR1 and CDR2 (germline): SQVTM, ANQGSEA. With 4 bases removed from V and 4 bases from J, the gap between germline ends came to 10 bases. The CDR3 covers 12 residues. DNA for the CDR3: TGCAGCGTTGTGGTACAAAGAGAGACCCAGTACTTC. It codes for CSVVVQRETQYF.

The sample holds one count of this clone. J is TRBJ1-2 and V is TRBV5-1, with 8 bases that match TRBD1. The CDR3 loop spans 13 amino acids. After removal of 7 bases from V and 7 bases from J, the junction contained 9 bases not matched to a gene. CDR1 SGHRS and CDR2 YFSETQ come from the germline V gene. The CDR3 DNA is TGCGCCAGCGAACGGGAACAGGGGGTTGGCTACACCTTC. Protein: CASEREQGVGYTF. Full variable domain (rest looked up from reference TRBV5-1 and TRBJ1-2): KAGVTQTPRYLIKTRGQQVTLSCSPISGHRSVSWYQQTPGQGLQFLFEYFSETQRNKGNFPGRFSGRQFSNSRSEMNVSTLELGDSALYLCASEREQGVGYTFGSGTRLTVV.

V usage is TRBV7-9 and J usage is TRBJ2-5; D is unresolved. CDR3 length: 13 amino acids. Trimming removed 5 bases from V and 0 bases from J, with 7 bases in between. Germline assignment: CDR1 SEHNR and CDR2 FQNEAQ (reference sequence). The CDR3 DNA reads as TGTGCCAGCAGCGCGAGGTACCAAGAGACCCAGTACTTC. This sequence encodes CASSARYQETQYF.

The J gene is TRBJ1-1, the V gene TRBV7-2; D remains ambiguous. Germline values: CDR1 SGHTA, CDR2 FQGNSA. V was shortened by 1 base and J by 1 base, with 7 bases between the two germline ends. This CDR3 comprises 14 residues. DNA for the CDR3: TGTGCCAGCAGCTTAGAGCGGGGGAACACTGAAGCTTTCTTT. This translates into CASSLERGNTEAFF.

The chain links TRBV7-6 to TRBJ2-7, with 7 bases that match TRBD2. Unmatched junction bases numbered 4, after V lost 2 bases and J lost 3 bases. Germline values: CDR1 SGHVS, CDR2 FNYEAQ. The CDR3 is 14 residues long. The CDR3 loop is CASSLFSGDYEQYF. The CDR3 coding sequence is TGTGCCAGCAGCTTATTCAGCGGGGACTACGAGCAGTACTTC.

This chain connects TRBV11-2 to TRBJ2-1, with D tentatively TRBD2 (5 bases). The CDR3 consists of 16 residues. Per germline, CDR1 SGHAT and CDR2 FQNNGV. The V end lost 1 base, the J end lost 4 bases, and 14 bases lay between the germline ends. The CDR3 sequence: CASSLGASFGYNEQFF. The CDR3 bases are TGTGCCAGCAGCTTAGGGGCTAGCTTCGGGTACAATGAGCAGTTCTTC.

This clone has a count of ten or more. This chain joins TRBV10-3 and TRBJ1-6, with 9 nucleotides matching TRBD1. CDR1 ENHRY and CDR2 SYGVKD come from the germline V gene. With 2 bases clipped from V and 6 bases from J, the junction kept 5 bases outside the gene matches. This CDR3 is 16 amino acids long. CDR3: CAISEMDRGFNSPLHF. In DNA form, the CDR3 reads TGTGCCATCAGTGAGATGGACAGGGGATTTAATTCACCCCTCCACTTT.